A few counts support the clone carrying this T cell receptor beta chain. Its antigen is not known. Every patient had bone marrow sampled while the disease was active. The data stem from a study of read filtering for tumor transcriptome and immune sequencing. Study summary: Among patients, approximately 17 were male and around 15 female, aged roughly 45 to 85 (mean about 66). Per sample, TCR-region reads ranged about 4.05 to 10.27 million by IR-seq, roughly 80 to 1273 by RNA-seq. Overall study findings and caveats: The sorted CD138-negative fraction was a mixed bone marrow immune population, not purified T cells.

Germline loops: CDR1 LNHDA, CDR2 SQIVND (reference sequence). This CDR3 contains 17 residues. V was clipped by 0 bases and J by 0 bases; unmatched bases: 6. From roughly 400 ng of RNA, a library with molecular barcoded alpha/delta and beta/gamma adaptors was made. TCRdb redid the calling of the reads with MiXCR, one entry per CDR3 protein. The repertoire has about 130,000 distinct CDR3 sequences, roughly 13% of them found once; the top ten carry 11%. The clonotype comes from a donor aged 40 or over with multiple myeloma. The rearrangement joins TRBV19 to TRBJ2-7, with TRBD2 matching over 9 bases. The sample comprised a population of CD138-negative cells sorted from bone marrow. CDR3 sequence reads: CASSIDLTSGSSYEQYF. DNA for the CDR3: TGTGCCAGTAGTATAGATCTGACTAGCGGAAGCTCCTACGAGCAGTACTTC.